This TCR beta chain was recorded in a study of response to subunit inactivated influenza vaccine. The CDR3 sequence is 15 residues long. V was pared by 4 bases and J by 5 bases, with 18 bases between. One entry per CDR3 protein results from TCRdb running MiXCR on the RT-PCR reads. The sample records hundreds of thousands of distinct CDR3 sequences, approximately 17% being singletons. J is TRBJ2-7 and V is TRBV12-3 or TRBV12-4; D gene uncertain. The TCR sequence derives from a man aged 45-65 years who received an inactivated influenza vaccine. The sample consisted of PBMCs from blood, taken 5 days after vaccination. For the CDR3, the DNA is TGTGCCAGCAGTTCCGCCCCGAGAAATTCCCACGAGCAGTACTTC. It yields the protein CASSSAPRNSHEQYF.